This T cell receptor beta chain was retrieved from a study of control samples from healthy donors and cancer patients. Sequencing was performed with immunoSEQ multiplex PCR; in TCRdb, only in-frame clones are kept and a portion is missing. This sample has under 200,000 clones, with 93% found just once. The germline V gene has CDR1 MRHNA and CDR2 SNTAGT. This CDR3 comprises 14 residues. With 3 bases clipped from V and 9 bases from J, the junction kept 4 bases outside the gene matches. The chain is built from TRBV6-4 and TRBJ1-6; 8 bases agree with TRBD1. Sequencing input: blood. The clonotype was recovered from a woman aged 60-75 years in good health. DNA for the CDR3: TGTGCCAGCAGTGAACAGGGGGTGGGTTCACCCCTCCACTTT. Its protein is CASSEQGVGSPLHF.